This TCR beta chain originates from a study of OX40 agonist ivuxolimab in advanced cancers. Study as a whole: Patients achieving partial responses numbered three: one hepatocellular carcinoma case and two cutaneous melanoma cases.

As regards this clone: Antigen unknown.

Trimming removed 3 bases from V and 2 bases from J, with 11 bases in between. Germline CDR1 MNHNS, CDR2 SASEGT. The CDR3 consists of 15 residues. TCRdb's copy holds only in-frame clones and misses some; the assay was immunoSEQ multiplex PCR. The sample contains 60,000 to 65,000 clones, more than 85% of which appear only once. The study's findings and limits: Both CD4+ and CD8+ T cell populations in blood had undergone clonal expansion by week 6 at 0.1 to 3.0 mg/kg.

Autoimmune disease history or systemic immunosuppression led to patient exclusion. This chain joins TRBV6-1 and TRBJ1-3; D gene uncertain. The input for sequencing was CD4+ or CD8+ T cells sorted from blood, taken in a trial of the OX40 agonist ivuxolimab. The TCR comes from an adult with an advanced solid tumor such as melanoma, head and neck, liver or kidney cancer. Here the CDR3 DNA reads TGTGCCAGCAGTGATAGTCAGTCTACTGGAAACACCATATATTTT. It yields the protein CASSDSQSTGNTIYF.